The 32 T cell receptor beta chains below come from one sample, sequenced in a study of blood T cell repertoires in COVID-19. The assay was immunoSEQ multiplex PCR, and TCRdb's table has in-frame clones only and misses some. Among 150,000 to 200,000 clones listed, approximately 85% were seen once. Sequenced sample: peripheral blood. These receptors were obtained from a man older than 75 with COVID-19, enrolled during active disease.

The chain links TRBV19 to TRBJ2-1; D might be TRBD2 (6 bases). The V gene's germline CDR1 is LNHDA and CDR2 SQIVND (reference sequence). V was pared by 8 bases and J by 10 bases, with 15 bases between. The CDR3 has 12 amino acids. CDR3 protein: CASSSLGREQFF. DNA of the CDR3: TGTGCCAGTTCCTCACTGGGGAGGGAGCAGTTCTTC.

Concerning this clone: In the same sample, other DNA sequences code for this CDR3. V usage is TRBV18 and J usage is TRBJ2-1; 9 positions match TRBD2. V lost 1 base to trimming and J lost 4 bases; unmatched junction nucleotides: 2. Germline V gives CDR1 KGHSH, CDR2 LQKENI. The CDR3 loop spans 15 amino acids. The CDR3 nucleotides are TGTGCCAGCTCACCACTAGCGGGGGCATACAATGAGCAGTTCTTC. Translation: CASSPLAGAYNEQFF. The whole variable domain, filled in from reference TRBV18 and TRBJ2-1, reads NAGVMQNPRHLVRRRGQEARLRCSPMKGHSHVYWYRQLPEEGLKFMVYLQKENIIDESGMPKERFSAEFPKEGPSILRIQQVVRGDSAAYFCASSPLAGAYNEQFFGPGTRLTVL.

V usage is TRBV5-6 and J usage is TRBJ1-1; D not certain. V was trimmed by 4 bases and J by 6 bases, leaving 13 bases between them. The CDR3 length is 13 residues. In germline, CDR1 is SGHDT, CDR2 YYEEEE. CDR3 nucleotides: TGTGCCAGCAGCAAATGGGCCGTTCCTGAAGCTTTCTTT. The encoded protein is CASSKWAVPEAFF. The variable domain in full, with the rest retrieved from reference TRBV5-6 and TRBJ1-1, is DAGVTQSPTHLIKTRGQQVTLRCSPKSGHDTVSWYQQALGQGPQFIFQYYEEEERQRGNFPDRFSGHQFPNYSSELNVNALLLGDSALYLCASSKWAVPEAFFGQGTRLTVV.

J is TRBJ1-6 and V is TRBV19, with 8 bases aligning to TRBD1. CDR3 size: 15 residues. Germline CDR1 is LNHDA and CDR2 is SQIVND (reference sequence). V lost 6 bases to trimming and J lost 7 bases; unmatched junction nucleotides: 8. The CDR3 reads CASSPLGQENSPLHF. CDR3 bases: TGTGCCAGTAGCCCCTTGGGACAGGAGAATTCACCCCTCCACTTT.

As for this clone: Other DNA sequences within the sample encode an identical CDR3. This chain uses TRBV5-1 with TRBJ1-4, with 8 bases fitting TRBD1. Germline-derived CDR1 and CDR2 are SGHRS and YFSETQ. The CDR3 is made up of 14 amino acids. Unmatched junction bases numbered 6, after V lost 4 bases and J lost 7 bases. CDR3 loop: CASSLGQGLEKLFF. In DNA form, the CDR3 reads TGCGCCAGCAGCCTAGGACAGGGTCTTGAAAAACTGTTTTTT.

The J gene is TRBJ2-2, the V gene TRBV6-2 or TRBV6-3, with 10 nucleotides matching TRBD2. Trimming removed 4 bases from V and 5 bases from J; junction bases left unmatched: 4. This CDR3 has 15 amino acids. Per germline, CDR1 MNHEY and CDR2 SVGEGT. The CDR3 region is CASSSKRGGTGELFF. The CDR3 DNA reads as TGTGCCAGCAGTTCCAAGCGGGGGGGAACCGGGGAGCTGTTTTTT.

The CDR3 here is CASSQDPNGGAVTDTQYF. In DNA, the CDR3 is TGTGCCAGCAGCCAAGATCCTAACGGGGGGGCGGTCACAGATACGCAGTATTTT. V and J are TRBV4-2 and TRBJ2-3, with TRBD2 identical over 8 bases. J gave up 2 bases and V 0 bases, and 10 bases lay outside the gene matches. The germline V gene has CDR1 LGHNA and CDR2 YNFKEQ. The CDR3 consists of 18 residues.

The rearrangement joins TRBV6-1 to TRBJ1-4; tentative D call: TRBD1 (5 bases). V shed 5 bases and J shed 0 bases, with 10 bases lying between them. The CDR3 is 15 amino acids. The germline V gene encodes CDR1 MNHNS and CDR2 SASEGT. DNA for the CDR3: TGTGCCAGCAGTTCTCCGACAGCAACTAATGAAAAACTGTTTTTT. Amino acid sequence: CASSSPTATNEKLFF.

This clone appeared a few times. V is TRBV27 and J is TRBJ2-7; 8 bases are a match to TRBD1. The J segment lost 2 bases and the V segment lost 4 bases, leaving 7 bases of the junction unmatched. The length of the CDR3 is 15 residues. Germline V gene lookup returns CDR1 MNHEY and CDR2 SMNVEV (reference sequence). CDR3 bases: TGTGCCAGCAGTTATGGGGACAGGAGGGCCTACGAGCAGTACTTC. Translated, it gives CASSYGDRRAYEQYF.

This rearrangement joins TRBV6-5 to TRBJ2-5; tentatively, D is TRBD2 (5 bases). The CDR3 length is 14 residues. Germline loops: CDR1 MNHEY, CDR2 SVGAGI. Trimming stripped 0 bases from V and 2 bases from J, with 7 bases between. CDR3 in DNA: TGTGCCAGCAGTTACTCCTGGAGGCAAGAGACCCAGTACTTC. Amino acids: CASSYSWRQETQYF.

The chain employs TRBV9 and TRBJ2-3, with D possibly TRBD2 on 7 matching bases. V dropped 5 bases and J dropped 0 bases, with 13 bases sitting between them. CDR3 size: 15 residues. Germline V gene data show CDR1 as SGDLS and CDR2 as YYNGEE. This CDR3 is CASSQGGASTDTQYF. DNA for the CDR3: TGTGCCAGCAGTCAAGGGGGGGCGAGCACAGATACGCAGTATTTT.

J is TRBJ2-2 and V is TRBV5-4; maybe TRBD1 (5 bases). In germline, CDR1 is SGHNT, CDR2 YYREEE (reference sequence). CDR3 length: 15 residues. V was trimmed by 1 base and J by 7 bases, leaving 14 bases between them. As DNA, the CDR3 is TGTGCCAGCAGCTTGCTAGACAGCTCTCTCGGGGAGCTGTTTTTT. Translation gives CASSLLDSSLGELFF.

This rearrangement joins TRBV10-2 to TRBJ2-7, with 8 bases lining up with TRBD1. The germline gives CDR1 WSHSY, CDR2 SAAADI. With 4 bases clipped from V and 11 bases from J, the junction kept 10 bases outside the gene matches. The CDR3 spans 13 residues. The CDR3: CASSAVTGEREYF. The DNA for the CDR3 is TGCGCCAGCAGTGCGGTGACAGGGGAGAGGGAGTACTTC.

The chain couples TRBV14 to TRBJ2-7; TRBD2 might be the D (5 bases). Trimming took off 3 bases at V and 0 bases at J, with 9 bases between the two ends. The germline gives CDR1 SGHDN, CDR2 FVKESK. The length of the CDR3 is 14 residues. Written as DNA, the CDR3 is TGTGCCAGCAGCCAGAAGGAGGCCTCCTACGAGCAGTACTTC. Translation gives CASSQKEASYEQYF.

The CDR3 region is CASSRDSNNEKLFF. DNA for the CDR3: TGCGCCAGCAGTAGGGACAGCAATAATGAAAAACTGTTTTTT. This rearrangement joins TRBV10-2 to TRBJ1-4, with 7 bases identical to TRBD1. With 5 bases clipped from V and 4 bases from J, the junction kept 4 bases outside the gene matches. This CDR3 spans 14 amino acids. The germline V gene encodes CDR1 WSHSY and CDR2 SAAADI.

As to this clone: Additional DNA sequences in this sample encode the identical CDR3. The rearrangement uses TRBV6-5 and TRBJ2-3, with D maybe TRBD2 (5 bases). From germline, CDR1 is MNHEY and CDR2 SVGAGI. The CDR3 contains 13 residues. V was clipped by 6 bases and J by 2 bases, with 9 bases between them. The CDR3 loop reads CASRPGITDTQYF. CDR3 DNA: TGTGCCAGCAGACCGGGAATCACAGATACGCAGTATTTT.

CDR3 loop: CASSQAQGANSPLHF. The CDR3 DNA follows: TGTGCCAGCAGCCAAGCGCAGGGGGCGAATTCACCCCTCCACTTT. The rearrangement joins TRBV27 to TRBJ1-6, with 8 positions matching TRBD1. This CDR3 spans 15 amino acids. V trimming: 6 bases; J trimming: 7 bases; junction bases outside the gene matches: 8. In germline, CDR1 is MNHEY, CDR2 SMNVEV (reference sequence).

The rearrangement uses TRBV19 and TRBJ1-6, with a weak D call TRBD1 (6 bases). The CDR3 is made up of 20 amino acids. V shed 3 bases and J shed 1 base, with 22 bases lying between them. Germline V gives CDR1 LNHDA, CDR2 SQIVND (reference sequence). CDR3 residues: CASSISHGTQFGSYNSPLHF. DNA of the CDR3: TGTGCCAGTAGTATCTCCCACGGGACACAGTTTGGATCCTATAATTCACCCCTCCACTTT.

Comments on this clone: Other nucleotide sequences in the sample specify the same CDR3. DNA for the CDR3: TGTGCCAGCTCACCAACAGGTGGGAATTCACCCCTCCACTTT. Translation: CASSPTGGNSPLHF. The V gene is TRBV18, the J gene TRBJ1-6; D might be TRBD1 (5 bases). Germline CDR1 and CDR2: KGHSH and LQKENI. The V and J ends lost 2 bases and 7 bases respectively, with 9 bases between them. The CDR3 is made up of 14 amino acids. The variable domain in full, completed from reference TRBV18 and TRBJ1-6, reads NAGVMQNPRHLVRRRGQEARLRCSPMKGHSHVYWYRQLPEEGLKFMVYLQKENIIDESGMPKERFSAEFPKEGPSILRIQQVVRGDSAAYFCASSPTGGNSPLHFGNGTRLTVT.

J is TRBJ1-3 and V is TRBV11-2, with D tentatively TRBD1 (5 bases). Trimming took off 6 bases at V and 4 bases at J, with 16 bases between the two ends. This CDR3 contains 15 residues. The V gene's germline CDR1 is SGHAT and CDR2 FQNNGV. CDR3 sequence: CASSPDRVSGNTIYF. CDR3 bases: TGTGCCAGCAGTCCCGACAGAGTCTCCGGAAACACCATATATTTT.

V usage is TRBV5-1 and J usage is TRBJ1-4, with D tentatively TRBD1 (5 bases). Germline lookup yields CDR1 SGHRS and CDR2 YFSETQ. With 7 bases removed from V and 8 bases from J, the gap between germline ends came to 18 bases. This CDR3 has 14 residues. The DNA of the CDR3 is TGCGCCAGCGGTTGGGGGGAAGAAGGAGAAAAACTGTTTTTT. Translating gives CASGWGEEGEKLFF.

The genes are TRBV11-2 and TRBJ1-1, with D perhaps matching TRBD1 (5 bases). The CDR3 runs to 13 residues. Trimming took 2 bases from V and 11 from J, leaving 15 bases between them. Looked up from germline, CDR1 is SGHAT and CDR2 is FQNNGV. As DNA, the CDR3 is TGTGCCAGCAGCTTATCGGGGACTATAGAGGCTTTCTTT. As protein: CASSLSGTIEAFF.

This clone has just a few counts. This rearrangement joins TRBV6-2 or TRBV6-3 to TRBJ1-1; 8 nucleotides agree with TRBD1. This CDR3 is 15 amino acids long. The V and J ends lost 5 bases and 5 bases, in that order; junction bases with no gene match: 10. The germline V gene has CDR1 MNHEY and CDR2 SVGEGT. The CDR3, as DNA: TGTGCCAGCAGTGCCCTGGGGCAGGGGGCTACTGAAGCTTTCTTT. Its protein product is CASSALGQGATEAFF.

V usage is TRBV18 and J usage is TRBJ2-1; 16 nucleotides match TRBD2. Per germline, CDR1 KGHSH and CDR2 LQKENI. This CDR3 has 17 amino acids. The V and J ends lost 5 bases and 8 bases, in that order; junction bases with no gene match: 9. CDR3 loop: CASSEGTSGGARDEQFF. CDR3 nucleotides: TGTGCCAGCTCAGAAGGGACTAGCGGGGGGGCTCGCGATGAGCAGTTCTTC.

This chain uses TRBV10-1 with TRBJ2-7; 7 nucleotides agree with TRBD1. The CDR3 has 13 residues. CDR1 WNHNN and CDR2 SYGVQD come from the germline V gene (reference sequence). J gave up 3 bases and V 6 bases, and 5 bases lay outside the gene matches. The CDR3 region is CASSDRVFYEQYF. In DNA, the CDR3 is TGCGCCAGCAGCGACAGGGTCTTCTACGAGCAGTACTTC.

This chain connects TRBV11-2 to TRBJ1-6, with D maybe TRBD1 (6 bases). Between the trimmed V and J ends, which lost 5 bases and 9 bases, there was a span of 14 bases. The CDR3 contains 14 residues. The germline V gene encodes CDR1 SGHAT and CDR2 FQNNGV. CDR3 sequence reads: CASSPDRLGSPLHF. CDR3 bases: TGTGCCAGCAGCCCAGACAGGTTGGGTTCACCCCTCCACTTT.

The V gene is TRBV18, the J gene TRBJ2-1; 11 nucleotides agree with TRBD1. Unmatched junction bases numbered 9, after V lost 4 bases and J lost 10 bases. Looked up from germline, CDR1 is KGHSH and CDR2 is LQKENI. This CDR3 region has 15 residues. The CDR3 loop is CASSLIGQGAVEQFF. CDR3 bases: TGTGCCAGCTCACTCATCGGACAGGGGGCCGTCGAGCAGTTCTTC.

The sample holds a few counts of this clone. The chain recombines TRBV9 with TRBJ1-1; D is uncertain. CDR3 size: 15 residues. CDR1 and CDR2 from the germline V gene are SGDLS and YYNGEE. V was trimmed by 1 base and J by 2 bases, leaving 12 bases between them. The CDR3 DNA reads as TGTGCCAGCAGCGTAAACCCGGAGGGAAACACTGAAGCTTTCTTT. Protein: CASSVNPEGNTEAFF.

This clone has only one observation. V usage is TRBV5-1 and J usage is TRBJ1-2; D might be TRBD1 (6 bases). Trimming cost V 4 bases and J 9 bases, with 16 bases left between them. Germline V gene sequence: CDR1 SGHRS, CDR2 YFSETQ. The CDR3 extends over 13 amino acids. The CDR3 DNA reads TGCGCCAGCAGCGACCTACAGGGTCCGAGCTACACCTTC. This gives the protein CASSDLQGPSYTF.

The chain combines TRBV7-2 with TRBJ2-7; D ambiguous. The CDR3 contains 11 residues. V dropped 5 bases and J dropped 6 bases, with 8 bases sitting between them. Germline CDR1 is SGHTA and CDR2 is FQGNSA. This CDR3 reads CASSLQREQYF. The CDR3 nucleotides read TGTGCCAGCAGCCTCCAGCGCGAGCAGTACTTC.

The V and J genes are TRBV18 and TRBJ2-5, with 8 bases that match TRBD1. The CDR3 is made up of 16 amino acids. J lost 4 bases, V lost 1 base, and 8 bases had no gene match. Looked up from germline, CDR1 is KGHSH and CDR2 is LQKENI. The chain's CDR3 is CASSPRTGMIAETQYF. As DNA, the CDR3 is TGTGCCAGCTCACCACGGACAGGGATGATAGCAGAGACCCAGTACTTC.

V usage is TRBV7-2 and J usage is TRBJ1-2; 7 nucleotides agree with TRBD1. V was clipped by 2 bases and J by 7 bases; unmatched bases: 7. The V gene's germline CDR1 is SGHTA and CDR2 FQGNSA. This CDR3 has 14 residues. CDR3 nucleotide sequence: TGTGCCAGCAGCTTAAGTCGTGCAGGGGGTGGCTACACCTTC. It specifies CASSLSRAGGGYTF.